This T cell receptor beta chain originates from a study of blood T cell repertoires in COVID-19. Across the whole study: Nucleic acid was either cDNA or gDNA, and it came from T cells, B-cell-depleted T cells, or PBMCs.

Remarks on this clone: One end of the junction does not line up with germline, which may come from a read error.

Original processing notes: Cell counts per sample came from amplifying reference gene primers. Using immunoSEQ multiplex PCR, the repertoire was profiled, and TCRdb retains in-frame clones only, with some absent. V, J and clone size are those of that table, while D and trimming were read from the DNA. The sample records fewer than 250,000 clones, less than 85% being singletons. The CDR3 runs 17 residues. Germline V lookup: CDR1 LNHDA, CDR2 SQIVND (reference sequence). The chain recombines TRBV19 with TRBJ1-5; D is perhaps TRBD1 (5 bases). The specimen sequenced was peripheral blood. The receptor was isolated from a woman aged 45-65 years with acute or convalescent COVID-19. CDR3 in DNA: TGTGCCAGTAGTATAGATCACGGGGGAGGAGTCAATCAGCCCCATCATTTT. This sequence encodes CASSIDHGGGVNQPHHF.